This T cell receptor beta chain was sequenced for a study of CD8 T cells in Susac syndrome. Germline V gene lookup returns CDR1 SGHNT and CDR2 YYREEE (reference sequence). The CDR3 covers 14 residues. The germline V and J ends were trimmed by 4 bases and 0 bases, with 11 bases remaining between them. The authors reverse transcribed about 0.5 to 1 ug RNA with random hexamers. One entry per CDR3 protein results from TCRdb running MiXCR on the immunoSEQ multiplex PCR reads. This table has over 150,000 distinct CDR3 sequences, approximately 95% appearing once. Negative magnetic isolation gave CD8+ and CD4+ cells; FACS enriched CD8+ TEMRA.

Sequencing was done on a sample of CD4+ T cells from PBMCs. The chain has TRBV5-4 and TRBJ2-7, with D possibly being TRBD1 (5 bases). This clonotype was sampled from a human donor with Susac syndrome. CDR3 residues: CASSHKGDSYEQYF. CDR3 in DNA: TGTGCCAGCAGCCATAAAGGGGACTCCTACGAGCAGTACTTC.